Each of the 14 T cell receptor beta chains below was sequenced from the same sample in a study of regulatory T cells in long-lasting Graves disease. Documented time point: persistent/refractory GD, antithyroid drugs over 5 years with positive TRAb. PBMCs provided the RNA from which the TCR library was made. Through Arm-PCR of CDR3 regions and iRepertoire HTBI primers, TCR beta libraries were built. TCRdb itself ran the multiplex PCR reads through MiXCR, one entry per CDR3 protein. In the table there are over 450,000 distinct CDR3 sequences, roughly 21% of which are singletons. Sequences were derived from peripheral blood mononuclear cells (PBMCs), sampled when the disease was refractory, from a patient treated with antithyroid drugs. The receptor source for this set is a female donor with Graves disease.

The CDR3 nucleotides are TGTGCCAGCACCCCAATCGGTGTGGTTAAGCCCCAGCATTTT. Amino acids: CASTPIGVVKPQHF. The chain joins TRBV28 to TRBJ1-5; unclear D gene. Germline V gene lookup returns CDR1 MDHEN and CDR2 SYDVKM. This CDR3 has 14 amino acids. V was pared by 7 bases and J by 8 bases, with 18 bases between.

This clonotype was observed many times. The V gene is TRBV20-1, the J gene TRBJ2-5; possibly TRBD1 for D (5 bases). The CDR3 has 15 residues. Germline assignment: CDR1 DFQATT and CDR2 SNEGSKA (reference sequence). The V gene lost 6 bases and the J gene lost 1 base, with 18 bases spanning the gap. The CDR3 coding sequence is TGCAGTGCCTCCCCGGACATACCACGCCAAGAGACCCAGTACTTC. Translating gives CSASPDIPRQETQYF.

The V gene is TRBV11-2, the J gene TRBJ1-6; D is perhaps TRBD1 (6 bases). Per germline, CDR1 SGHAT and CDR2 FQNNGV. The V end lost 5 bases, the J end lost 8 bases, and 16 bases lay between the germline ends. The CDR3 spans 15 residues. CDR3 sequence: CASSQTGHRDSPLHF. DNA for the CDR3: TGTGCCAGCAGCCAGACGGGACATCGAGATTCACCCCTCCACTTT. Full variable domain (rest looked up from reference TRBV11-2 and TRBJ1-6): EAGVAQSPRYKIIEKRQSVAFWCNPISGHATLYWYQQILGQGPKLLIQFQNNGVVDDSQLPKDRFSAERLKGVDSTLKIQPAKLEDSAVYLCASSQTGHRDSPLHFGNGTRLTVT.

Notes on this clonotype: It may be a read error: a sequence one base away is much more abundant. The chain combines TRBV28 with TRBJ1-1; a possible D gene is TRBD1 (5 bases). The CDR3 covers 16 residues. The ends were cut back, 2 bases at V and 7 bases at J, with 20 bases in the middle. Germline CDR1 and CDR2: MDHEN and SYDVKM. DNA for the CDR3: TGTGCCAGCAGTTTAAGCGCGGGGGAGAGATCCTTTGAAGCTTTCTTT. Protein sequence: CASSLSAGERSFEAFF.

The chain joins TRBV7-9 to TRBJ1-1; D is unresolved. Per the germline V gene, CDR1 is SEHNR and CDR2 is FQNEAQ (reference sequence). Trimming took 5 bases from V and 1 from J, leaving 8 bases between them. The CDR3 consists of 13 residues. The CDR3 reads CASSPEQNTEAFF. In nucleotides, the CDR3 is TGTGCCAGCAGCCCAGAACAGAACACTGAAGCTTTCTTT. Full variable domain (outside the CDR3, taken from reference TRBV7-9 and TRBJ1-1): DTGVSQNPRHKITKRGQNVTFRCDPISEHNRLYWYRQTLGQGPEFLTYFQNEAQLEKSRLLSDRFSAERPKGSFSTLEIQRTEQGDSAMYLCASSPEQNTEAFFGQGTRLTVV.

This clonotype was seen many times. The genes are TRBV12-3 or TRBV12-4 and TRBJ1-1; D perhaps matches TRBD1 (6 bases). V lost 5 bases, J lost 4 bases, and 17 bases lay in between. The CDR3 runs to 15 residues. CDR3 nucleotides: TGTGCCAGCAGTCCTCGACAGGAGTGGACCACTGAAGCTTTCTTT. Translation: CASSPRQEWTTEAFF.

This clonotype was recorded many times. The V call is TRBV2, the J call TRBJ1-5, with 8 bases fitting TRBD1. Germline V lookup: CDR1 SNHLY, CDR2 FYNNEI. There are 15 residues in the CDR3. Germline trimming cut 6 bases from V and 3 bases from J; bases unmatched to any gene: 7. CDR3 loop: CASRGDRGFNQPQHF. DNA for the CDR3: TGTGCCAGCAGGGGAGACAGGGGTTTCAATCAGCCCCAGCATTTT.

The chain carries TRBV28 and TRBJ2-7, with 12 bases aligning to TRBD1. Germline loops: CDR1 MDHEN, CDR2 SYDVKM. The CDR3 has 15 amino acids. The trim removed 6 bases at V and 9 bases at J, leaving 12 bases unmatched. The CDR3 DNA reads TGTGCCAGCAGCCTAGGAGGGACAGGGGGCATCGGGCAGTACTTC. Translating it yields CASSLGGTGGIGQYF.

The V call is TRBV20-1, the J call TRBJ2-7; D is tentatively TRBD1 or TRBD2 (5 bases each). The CDR3 is 15 residues long. Per the germline V gene, CDR1 is DFQATT and CDR2 is SNEGSKA (reference sequence). V shed 6 bases and J shed 6 bases, with 24 bases lying between them. CDR3 residues: CSALGVAKGSSEQYF. The CDR3 DNA is TGCAGTGCCCTGGGGGTAGCGAAGGGGTCGAGCGAGCAGTACTTC.

V usage is TRBV6-5 and J usage is TRBJ1-6; TRBD1 is a possible D gene (5 bases). This CDR3 is built from 15 residues. The germline V and J ends were trimmed by 2 bases and 8 bases, with 13 bases remaining between them. Germline lookup yields CDR1 MNHEY and CDR2 SVGAGI. CDR3 residues: CASSYGARVDSPLHF. CDR3 DNA sequence: TGTGCCAGCAGTTACGGTGCCAGGGTGGATTCACCCCTCCACTTT.

This chain joins TRBV5-1 and TRBJ2-7; tentatively, D is TRBD1 (5 bases). Between the trimmed V and J ends, which lost 0 bases and 3 bases, there was a span of 13 bases. The germline gives CDR1 SGHRS, CDR2 YFSETQ. The CDR3 loop spans 15 amino acids. This CDR3 reads CASSLGAPGYYEQYF. The CDR3 coding sequence is TGCGCCAGCAGCTTGGGAGCCCCAGGGTACTACGAGCAGTACTTC.

This rearrangement joins TRBV11-2 to TRBJ1-2; possibly TRBD1 for D (5 bases). Per the germline V gene, CDR1 is SGHAT and CDR2 is FQNNGV. The CDR3 has 16 amino acids. Trimming cost V 6 bases and J 0 bases, with 17 bases left between them. CDR3 in amino acids: CASRPGRQLSNYGYTF. The CDR3 DNA reads as TGTGCCAGCAGGCCCGGGCGACAGCTGTCTAACTATGGCTACACCTTC.

Comment on this clonotype: The CDR3 end shows no conserved phenylalanine or tryptophan, and so a read error is likely. Because the CDR3's place on the DNA is in doubt, the DNA is left out and the CDR3 is given as listed by TCRdb. This chain connects TRBV28 to TRBJ1-2; the D call of TRBD1 is as the table states it, not checked on the DNA. Germline values: CDR1 MDHEN, CDR2 SYDVKM. The CDR3 spans 14 amino acids, including both terminal residues. Here the CDR3 reads CASSNPTGGAPSWK.

The J gene is TRBJ2-3, the V gene TRBV7-3; 12 nucleotides match TRBD2. With 4 bases clipped from V and 4 bases from J, the junction kept 3 bases outside the gene matches. CDR1 and CDR2 (germline): SGHTA, FQGTGA. The CDR3 has 15 residues. CDR3 DNA: TGTGCCAGCAGCTCTAGCGGGGGGGCCTCAGATACGCAGTATTTT. Translated: CASSSSGGASDTQYF.